This TCR beta chain is from a study of patients and donors after allogeneic stem cell transplantation. The V end was cut by 4 bases, the J end by 5 bases, with 15 bases between. CDR3 length: 14 amino acids. Germline assignment: CDR1 MNHEY and CDR2 SMNVEV (reference sequence). This clonotype was counted between two and nine times. TCRdb re-derived calls from the RT-PCR reads in MiXCR, one entry per CDR3 protein. The sample holds 900,000 to 1,000,000 distinct CDR3 sequences, under 20% seen once. The receptor's source is a human donor who was either an allogeneic HSCT recipient or a stem cell or donor lymphocyte infusion donor (not recorded which). It is not recorded whose cells these are; they may come from a transplant donor. Sequences were obtained from blood, either unsorted or a sorted T cell fraction (not recorded which). The chain uses TRBV27 and TRBJ2-7; a possible D gene is TRBD2 (6 bases). Here the CDR3 DNA reads TGTGCCAGCAGTTCAATTACCGGGAGCCACGAGCAGTACTTC. Translating it yields CASSSITGSHEQYF.